This T cell receptor (beta chain) was identified during a study of T cells after yellow fever vaccination. This clonotype has a handful of counts. Its antigen is still unknown. Overall study results and limits: Post-booster repertoires again held most primary-vaccination clones (just under 97% CD4, roughly 88% CD8). FACS-sorted repertoires could harbor abundant contaminating bulk-population clonotypes.

TCRdb re-derived calls from the 5' RACE reads in MiXCR, one entry per CDR3 protein. The table lists around 310,000 distinct CDR3 sequences, about 4.5% of them singletons. The junction had 7 bases not matched to a gene; V was cut back by 1 base and J by 6 bases. Germline CDR1 reads MGHRA; CDR2 reads YSYEKL. This CDR3 contains 16 residues. Sequenced material: PBMCs, taken 15 days after the yellow fever booster vaccination. This TCR was sampled from a man between 18 and 29 years old who received the YFV17D yellow fever vaccine. The V and J genes are TRBV4-1 and TRBJ2-1, with 9 bases lining up with TRBD2. CDR3: CASSQAGRGGFNEQFF. CDR3 DNA: TGCGCCAGCAGCCAAGCAGGGCGGGGGGGCTTCAATGAGCAGTTCTTC.